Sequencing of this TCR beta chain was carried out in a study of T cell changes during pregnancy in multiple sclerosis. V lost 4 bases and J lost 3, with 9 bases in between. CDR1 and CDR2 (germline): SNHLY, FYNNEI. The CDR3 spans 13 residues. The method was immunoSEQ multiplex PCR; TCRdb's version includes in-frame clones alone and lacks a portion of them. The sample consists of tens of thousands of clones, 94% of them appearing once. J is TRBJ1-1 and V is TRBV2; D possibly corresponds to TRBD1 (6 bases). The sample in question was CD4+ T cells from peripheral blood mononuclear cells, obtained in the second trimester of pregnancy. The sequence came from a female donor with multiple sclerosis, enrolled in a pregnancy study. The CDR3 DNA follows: TGTGCCAGCAGTGCGGACAGCCACACTGAAGCTTTCTTT. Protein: CASSADSHTEAFF.